The 6 T cell receptor beta chains presented below share a single source sample, sequenced in a study of blood T cell repertoires in COVID-19. The assay was immunoSEQ multiplex PCR, and TCRdb's table has in-frame clones only and misses some. The data show about 420,000 clones, around 90% seen once. The specimen was peripheral blood. The receptors come from a man between 18 and 29 years old with COVID-19, enrolled during active disease.

This clone appeared once. J is TRBJ2-3 and V is TRBV12-5, with D maybe TRBD2 (7 bases). The ends were cut back, 6 bases at V and 2 bases at J, with 18 bases in the middle. The CDR3 runs to 16 residues. Germline V gene sequence: CDR1 LGHNT, CDR2 FRNRAP. CDR3 residues: CASGGAPGGHTDTQYF. CDR3 nucleotides: TGTGCTAGTGGAGGCGCGCCCGGGGGGCACACAGATACGCAGTATTTT.

This clone came up once. The chain employs TRBV2 and TRBJ2-7, with 7 bases lining up with TRBD1. The CDR3 runs to 13 residues. The junction had 6 bases not matched to a gene; V was cut back by 5 bases and J by 5 bases. Germline V gene lookup returns CDR1 SNHLY and CDR2 FYNNEI. The CDR3, as DNA: TGTGCCAGCAGTAAGGACAGGACTCACGAGCAGTACTTC. Its protein is CASSKDRTHEQYF. The complete variable domain, with remaining parts taken from reference TRBV2 and TRBJ2-7, reads EPEVTQTPSHQVTQMGQEVILRCVPISNHLYFYWYRQILGQKVEFLVSFYNNEISEKSEIFDDQFSVERPDGSNFTLKIRSTKLEDSAMYFCASSKDRTHEQYFGPGTRLTVT.

CDR3: CASRVPGGPNSPLHF. In DNA, the CDR3 is TGTGCCAGCAGGGTCCCCGGGGGGCCTAATTCACCCCTCCACTTT. This rearrangement joins TRBV6-5 to TRBJ1-6; perhaps TRBD1 as D (6 bases). Germline V gives CDR1 MNHEY, CDR2 SVGAGI. The ends were cut back, 6 bases at V and 6 bases at J, with 15 bases in the middle. This CDR3 has 15 residues.

This chain uses TRBV6-5 with TRBJ2-7; 10 bases line up with TRBD1. CDR3 length: 16 amino acids. The germline gives CDR1 MNHEY, CDR2 SVGAGI. V was clipped by 2 bases and J by 4 bases; unmatched bases: 8. The chain's CDR3 is CASSYQDRGYGYEQYF. DNA of the CDR3: TGTGCCAGCAGTTACCAGGACAGGGGGTACGGGTACGAGCAGTACTTC.

V is TRBV6-4 and J is TRBJ2-3; D remains unclear. This CDR3 is built from 12 residues. Per germline, CDR1 MRHNA and CDR2 SNTAGT. The ends were cut back, 0 bases at V and 7 bases at J, with 5 bases in the middle. The CDR3 DNA sequence: TGTGCCAGCAGTGACTCTGGGCATACGCAGTATTTT. It is translated as CASSDSGHTQYF.

The gene calls are TRBV4-1 and TRBJ1-4; unclear D gene. CDR3 length: 15 residues. Trimming removed 0 bases from V and 5 bases from J, with 10 bases in between. Per the germline V gene, CDR1 is MGHRA and CDR2 is YSYEKL. The CDR3 sequence: CASSQETAVNEKLFF. The CDR3 nucleotides read TGCGCCAGCAGCCAAGAAACGGCGGTAAATGAAAAACTGTTTTTT.